One sample yielded the 17 T cell receptor beta chains listed below, sequenced in a study of blood T cells in healthy people across ages. Primers used in a second PCR of roughly 7 to 11 cycles were a sample-barcoded 5' primer and a J-beta primer mix. A single record per CDR3 protein comes from TCRdb applying MiXCR to the 5' RACE reads. The profile shows hundreds of thousands of distinct CDR3 sequences, about 53% of them singletons. Source material: blood. These receptors originate from a man between 60 and 75 years old in good health.

The rearrangement uses TRBV20-1 and TRBJ2-1, with TRBD2 matching over 7 bases. Losses at the gene ends were 0 bases for V and 5 bases for J; bases not matched to a gene: 7. From germline, CDR1 is DFQATT and CDR2 SNEGSKA (reference sequence). The CDR3 totals 15 residues. CDR3 region: CSARDPSGVNNEQFF. The CDR3 DNA follows: TGCAGTGCTAGAGATCCCAGCGGGGTAAACAATGAGCAGTTCTTC.

This chain joins TRBV5-4 and TRBJ2-1; D ambiguous. V lost 4 bases and J lost 8, with 7 bases in between. Germline assignment: CDR1 SGHNT and CDR2 YYREEE (reference sequence). The CDR3 is made up of 11 amino acids. CDR3 region: CASSLEDEQFF. The CDR3 DNA is TGTGCCAGCAGCCTAGAGGATGAGCAGTTCTTC.

J is TRBJ2-5 and V is TRBV25-1; TRBD2 matches 8 bases. Germline V gives CDR1 MGHDK, CDR2 SYGVNS. The CDR3 has 12 residues. V gave up 10 bases and J gave up 5 bases; unmatched junction bases: 6. CDR3 residues: CATSGLVETQYF. The CDR3, as DNA: TGTGCCACCTCGGGACTAGTTGAGACCCAGTACTTC.

The J gene is TRBJ2-1, the V gene TRBV3-1; perhaps TRBD2 as D (6 bases). This CDR3 is built from 20 residues. The germline V and J ends were trimmed by 0 bases and 4 bases, with 25 bases remaining between them. The germline V gene has CDR1 LGHDT and CDR2 YNNKEL (reference sequence). Here the CDR3 reads CASSQDGSRKWTIVYNEQFF. The CDR3 coding sequence is TGTGCCAGCAGCCAAGATGGTTCTCGTAAATGGACTATCGTGTACAATGAGCAGTTCTTC.

The chain combines TRBV27 with TRBJ2-5; 14 bases fit TRBD2. V lost 2 bases to trimming and J lost 4 bases; unmatched junction nucleotides: 3. Per the germline V gene, CDR1 is MNHEY and CDR2 is SMNVEV (reference sequence). There are 16 residues in the CDR3. The CDR3 here is CASSLRLAGGPETQYF. The CDR3 DNA reads TGTGCCAGCAGTTTAAGACTAGCGGGGGGGCCAGAGACCCAGTACTTC.

The chain links TRBV2 to TRBJ2-1; weak D call: TRBD1 (5 bases). Trimming cost V 6 bases and J 8 bases, with 17 bases left between them. Germline V CDR1 and CDR2: SNHLY, FYNNEI. The CDR3 spans 14 residues. CDR3 in amino acids: CASRARLGADEQFF. For the CDR3, the DNA is TGTGCCAGCAGGGCCCGGCTAGGGGCGGATGAGCAGTTCTTC.

This chain joins TRBV2 and TRBJ2-3, with 13 nucleotides matching TRBD2. Losses at the gene ends were 6 bases for V and 4 bases for J; bases not matched to a gene: 7. CDR3 length: 16 residues. Germline CDR1 SNHLY, CDR2 FYNNEI. The CDR3, as DNA: TGTGCCAGCAGCTTAAGACTAGCGGGGGGCGCAGATACGCAGTATTTT. Its translation: CASSLRLAGGADTQYF. Full variable domain (missing parts from reference TRBV2 and TRBJ2-3): EPEVTQTPSHQVTQMGQEVILRCVPISNHLYFYWYRQILGQKVEFLVSFYNNEISEKSEIFDDQFSVERPDGSNFTLKIRSTKLEDSAMYFCASSLRLAGGADTQYFGPGTRLTVL.

This clonotype was detected only once. This may be a read error: a much more frequent sequence differs by one nucleotide. V and J are TRBV29-1 and TRBJ1-2; possible D gene TRBD1, 6 bases. CDR1 is SQVTM and CDR2 is ANQGSEA in the germline V gene. This CDR3 is built from 14 residues. The CDR3 nucleotides read TGCAGCGCTGAAGTCCCGGGACATGGCTATGGCTACACCTTC. Translating it yields CSAEVPGHGYGYTF.

V is TRBV4-1 and J is TRBJ1-2, with 7 bases fitting TRBD1. CDR1 is MGHRA, CDR2 YSYEKL, per germline. J gave up 4 bases and V 1 base, and 6 bases lay outside the gene matches. This CDR3 region has 15 residues. CDR3 region: CASSQGQGTGYGYTF. CDR3 coding DNA: TGCGCCAGCAGCCAAGGACAGGGAACGGGCTATGGCTACACCTTC.

V usage is TRBV4-2 and J usage is TRBJ2-1, with 7 bases identical to TRBD2. With V trimmed by 1 base and J by 10 bases, 13 bases remained unmatched. The CDR3 is made up of 16 amino acids. Germline CDR1 LGHNA, CDR2 YNFKEQ. The CDR3, as DNA: TGTGCCAGCAGCCAAGTAGGAGGCGGGGGTGTATGGGAGCAGTTCTTC. It codes for CASSQVGGGGVWEQFF.

This CDR3 is CASSPIKDSKETQYF. CDR3 DNA sequence: TGTGCCAGCTCACCAATAAAGGACAGCAAAGAGACCCAGTACTTC. The chain employs TRBV18 and TRBJ2-5; D may be TRBD1 (6 bases). Deletions cut 2 bases from V and 3 bases from J, with 13 bases between. The CDR3 length is 15 residues. Germline-derived CDR1 and CDR2 are KGHSH and LQKENI.

As for this clonotype: At one end the junction does not follow the germline gene, possibly because of a read error. The chain links TRBV3-1 to TRBJ2-1; 11 bases line up with TRBD1. CDR3 length equals 15 residues. Germline V CDR1 and CDR2: LGHDT, YNNKEL (reference sequence). CDR3 protein: CASSQGDRGMGEQFF. CDR3 sequence (DNA): TGTGCCAGCAGTCAAGGGGACAGGGGGATGGGTGAGCAGTTCTTC.

The rearrangement uses TRBV29-1 and TRBJ2-5; 7 bases agree with TRBD1. The CDR3 extends over 13 amino acids. Trimming at V came to 4 bases and at J to 11 bases, leaving 13 bases not matched to a gene. CDR1 is SQVTM, CDR2 ANQGSEA, per germline. CDR3 loop: CSVAGQVQNGQYF. The CDR3 DNA reads TGCAGCGTTGCCGGACAGGTCCAAAACGGGCAGTACTTC.

The rearrangement joins TRBV3-1 to TRBJ2-1, with D perhaps matching TRBD2 (5 bases). Trimming removed 0 bases from V and 4 bases from J, with 13 bases in between. This CDR3 comprises 16 residues. Per germline, CDR1 LGHDT and CDR2 YNNKEL (reference sequence). The CDR3 coding sequence is TGTGCCAGCAGCCAAGATAGGGCTAGCCCTTACAATGAGCAGTTCTTC. This gives the protein CASSQDRASPYNEQFF.

The rearrangement joins TRBV5-1 to TRBJ1-2; D is undetermined. V lost 0 bases, J lost 5 bases, and 14 bases lay in between. The CDR3 loop spans 15 amino acids. The V gene's germline CDR1 is SGHRS and CDR2 YFSETQ. The CDR3 sequence is CASSLDGVTAYGYTF. CDR3 nucleotide sequence: TGCGCCAGCAGCTTGGATGGCGTTACAGCGTATGGCTACACCTTC.

This clonotype was counted between two and nine times. The chain couples TRBV6-1 to TRBJ1-2; TRBD1 agrees at 10 bases. With 6 bases clipped from V and 6 bases from J, the junction kept 10 bases outside the gene matches. The CDR3 spans 15 residues. CDR1 and CDR2 (germline): MNHNS, SASEGT. For the CDR3, the DNA is TGTGCCAGCAGCGCGGGACAGGGGAAAAGAGATGGCTACACCTTC. It is translated as CASSAGQGKRDGYTF.

Only one count was recorded for this clonotype. The chain recombines TRBV28 with TRBJ2-7; the match to TRBD1 covers 9 bases. This CDR3 spans 16 amino acids. V was clipped by 5 bases and J by 2 bases; unmatched bases: 10. Germline CDR1 reads MDHEN; CDR2 reads SYDVKM. CDR3 nucleotides: TGTGCCAGCAGTCCTAGTATTGGGACAGGGCCCTACGAGCAGTACTTC. Translation gives CASSPSIGTGPYEQYF. Combining the CDR3 with reference TRBV28 and TRBJ2-7 gives the whole variable domain DVKVTQSSRYLVKRTGEKVFLECVQDMDHENMFWYRQDPGLGLRLIYFSYDVKMKEKGDIPEGYSVSREKKERFSLILESASTNQTSMYLCASSPSIGTGPYEQYFGPGTRLTVT.